This T cell receptor (beta chain) was retrieved from a study of cytomegalovirus exposure and HLA in healthy donors. Points on this clone: Its matching antigen is unknown.

Overall study results and limits: Later on, an analysis tied over 15,000 TCR beta sequences to HLA alleles at 0.05 false discovery rate. CMV serostatus was the only immune exposure information that was available. Cytomegalovirus status was reportedly diagnosed by the classifier with high specificity and sensitivity.

PCR used 60 Vbeta primers and 13 Jbeta primers. Data came from immunoSEQ multiplex PCR; TCRdb stores just in-frame clones and leaves some out. The sample's table shows some 130,000 clones. Looked up from germline, CDR1 is LNHNV and CDR2 is YYDKDF (reference sequence). V lost 2 bases and J lost 4, with 15 bases in between. This CDR3 spans 16 amino acids. Sequences were obtained from PBMCs. The receptor was derived from a woman aged 40-49 years in good health and CMV-seropositive. The gene calls are TRBV15 and TRBJ1-3; possibly TRBD1 for D (6 bases). CDR3 bases: TGTGCCACCAGCAGACCCTTGTCAGGGGACGGAAACACCATATATTTT. Translation: CATSRPLSGDGNTIYF.